These 21 T cell receptor beta chains share one sample of origin, sequenced in a study of CD8+CD57+ T cells in acquired aplastic anemia. Selection for sequencing was limited to patients who had shown CD8+CD57+ cell expansion by flow cytometry. Both TCR beta VDJ combination and CDR3 sequence profiling were carried out. Genomic DNA was the template for this profiling. TCRdb itself ran the reads through MiXCR, one entry per CDR3 protein. Counted here are approximately 250,000 distinct CDR3 sequences, about 80% occurring once; the ten biggest clones make up 42%. The sequencing input was sorted CD4+, CD8+, or CD8+CD57+ T cells (not recorded which) from PBMCs. The receptors were gathered from a human donor with aplastic anemia.

This chain links TRBV7-2 with TRBJ2-7; D possibly matches TRBD1 or TRBD2 (5 bases each). Germline-derived CDR1 and CDR2 are SGHTA and FQGNSA. This CDR3 contains 14 residues. Written as DNA, the CDR3 is TGCGCCAGCAGCCAAGCGCGAGGGGCCTACGCGCAGTACGTC. Translating gives CASSQARGAYAQYV.

Comments on this clonotype: The germline gene is not matched at one end of the junction; a read error may be the cause. The chain recombines TRBV7-8 with TRBJ2-1; possibly TRBD1 for D (6 bases). The CDR3 sequence is 15 residues long. Germline lookup yields CDR1 SGHVS and CDR2 FQNEAQ. The CDR3 spells CASSLAGATYNEQFF. In DNA form, the CDR3 reads TGTGCCAGCAGCTTAGCGGGGGCGACCTATAATGAGCAGTTCTTC.

This chain connects TRBV7-2 to TRBJ1-1, with D unclear. V was clipped by 5 bases and J by 1 base, with 14 bases between them. The germline V gene has CDR1 SGHTA and CDR2 FQGNSA. This CDR3 contains 15 residues. CDR3 DNA sequence: TGTGCCAGCAGCCTACTCGGAGGAACGAACACTGAAGCTTTCTTT. It encodes CASSLLGGTNTEAFF.

Notes on this clonotype: The junction departs from germline at one end; a sequencing error may be responsible. This rearrangement joins TRBV9 to TRBJ2-3; 7 nucleotides agree with TRBD1. The CDR3 runs 13 residues. Germline lookup yields CDR1 SGDLS and CDR2 YYNGEE. Written as DNA, the CDR3 is TGTGCCAGCGGGGAAAGGGGGACAGATAAGCAGTATTTT. Translating it yields CASGERGTDKQYF.

This clonotype was recorded a few times. This chain connects TRBV15 to TRBJ2-7; D not certain. The CDR3 has 13 residues. Trimming cost V 0 bases and J 3 bases, with 6 bases left between them. From germline, CDR1 is LNHNV and CDR2 YYDKDF (reference sequence). The CDR3 nucleotides read TGTGCCACCAGCAGAGATTCTCACTACGAGCAGTACTTC. It yields the protein CATSRDSHYEQYF.

This clonotype was counted a single time. The chain employs TRBV7-8 and TRBJ2-5; D is undetermined. CDR1 is SGHVS, CDR2 FQNEAQ, per germline. The V gene lost 5 bases and the J gene lost 5 bases, with 12 bases spanning the gap. This CDR3 has 13 amino acids. The CDR3 region has the DNA TGTGCCAGCAGCAATCCGTCCGGGGAGACCCAGTACTTC. Residues: CASSNPSGETQYF. Full variable domain (missing parts from reference TRBV7-8 and TRBJ2-5): GAGVSQSPRYKVAKRGQDVALRCDPISGHVSLFWYQQALGQGPEFLTYFQNEAQLDKSGLPSDRFFAERPEGSVSTLKIQRTQQEDSAVYLCASSNPSGETQYFGPGTRLLVL.

V gene TRBV29-1 combines with J gene TRBJ1-1; the D is unclear. Germline V gene sequence: CDR1 SQVTM, CDR2 ANQGSEA. The CDR3 covers 13 residues. V lost 4 bases to trimming and J lost 5 bases, with 14 bases between them. CDR3 nucleotides: TGCAGCGTTGTTAACAGCGGATTGACTGAAGCTTTCTTT. Protein: CSVVNSGLTEAFF. Full variable domain (missing parts from reference TRBV29-1 and TRBJ1-1): SAVISQKPSRDICQRGTSLTIQCQVDSQVTMMFWYRQQPGQSLTLIATANQGSEATYESGFVIDKFPISRPNLTFSTLTVSNMSPEDSSIYLCSVVNSGLTEAFFGQGTRLTVV.

This clonotype appeared once. Since no conserved phenylalanine or tryptophan closes the CDR3, a read error is the likely cause. The limits of the CDR3 on the DNA are not certain, so only TCRdb's listed CDR3 is given. The chain is built from TRBV2 and TRBJ1-2; the D segment call TRBD1 is taken from the table without a DNA check. Including both end residues, the CDR3 is 15 amino acids long. Germline lookup yields CDR1 SNHLY and CDR2 FYNNEI. The CDR3 loop is CASSVRGVDEQVFAP.

V usage is TRBV7-3 and J usage is TRBJ2-5; TRBD2 agrees at 7 bases. V gave up 7 bases and J gave up 14 bases; unmatched junction bases: 22. CDR1 SGHTA and CDR2 FQGTGA come from the germline V gene. The CDR3 loop spans 15 amino acids. CDR3 DNA: TGTGCCAGCACCCTACCCCTGGGAGGGCTACGAGCAGTATACTTC. Its translation: CASTLPLGGLRAVYF.

The J gene is TRBJ2-1, the V gene TRBV2; D is possibly TRBD2 (6 bases). This CDR3 contains 15 residues. The V and J ends lost 6 bases and 7 bases respectively, with 19 bases between them. Germline CDR1 SNHLY, CDR2 FYNNEI. The DNA for the CDR3 is TGTGCCAGCAGCCGCGAGACTAGTGAATATAATGAGCAGTTCTTC. It specifies CASSRETSEYNEQFF.

As to this clonotype: The CDR3 does not end in the conserved phenylalanine or tryptophan, so this is likely a read error. Because the CDR3's place on the DNA is in doubt, the DNA is left out and the CDR3 is given as listed by TCRdb. J is TRBJ2-7 and V is TRBV7-8. Germline V gene lookup returns CDR1 SGHVS and CDR2 FQNEAQ. The CDR3 spans 14 residues, counting both ends. The CDR3 sequence is CASSLARGHDTQYL.

Only a few counts were recorded for this clonotype. A junction end diverges from the germline sequence, so it may reflect a read error. The chain employs TRBV7-9 and TRBJ2-3, with 9 positions matching TRBD2. This CDR3 comprises 14 residues. Germline V gene data show CDR1 as SEHNR and CDR2 as FQNEAQ (reference sequence). The CDR3 DNA is TGTGCCAGCAGCTTTCAGGGAAGCGGGGGGAGGGATGATTTT. The encoded protein is CASSFQGSGGRDDF.

This clonotype was found a few times. The J gene is TRBJ1-2, the V gene TRBV7-9; weak D call: TRBD1 (5 bases). Germline V gives CDR1 SEHNR, CDR2 FQNEAQ (reference sequence). This CDR3 comprises 16 residues. The germline V and J ends were trimmed by 3 bases and 11 bases, with 25 bases remaining between them. The CDR3 bases are TGTGCCAGCAGCTTTGAAAGAAGCGGGGGGGTAGATGAGTACACCTTC. As protein: CASSFERSGGVDEYTF. Drawing the rest from reference TRBV7-9 and TRBJ1-2, the complete variable domain is DTGVSQNPRHKITKRGQNVTFRCDPISEHNRLYWYRQTLGQGPEFLTYFQNEAQLEKSRLLSDRFSAERPKGSFSTLEIQRTEQGDSAMYLCASSFERSGGVDEYTFGSGTRLTVV.

Turning to this clonotype: This CDR3 is missing its conserved last phenylalanine or tryptophan, likely due to a read error. The chain has TRBV7-8 and TRBJ2-5, with 8 bases aligning to TRBD1. Germline V gene sequence: CDR1 SGHVS, CDR2 FQNEAQ. The CDR3 length is 12 residues. With 11 bases clipped from V and 11 bases from J, the junction kept 13 bases outside the gene matches. The CDR3 protein is CAGQGARDTQYY. Here the CDR3 DNA reads TGTGCCGGCCAGGGGGCTAGGGACACGCAGTACTAC.

The chain employs TRBV9 and TRBJ2-5, with 7 bases matching TRBD1. The J call is doubtful: the DNA matches TRBJ1-2 better. The CDR3 is made up of 12 amino acids. CDR1 is SGDLS and CDR2 is YYNGEE in the germline V gene. CDR3 residues: CASKGASFSYTF. In nucleotides, the CDR3 is TGTGCCAGCAAGGGGGCTAGCTTTAGCTACACCTTC.

V gene TRBV7-3 combines with J gene TRBJ2-7, with D perhaps TRBD2 (7 bases). Germline CDR1 is SGHTA and CDR2 is FQGTGA. The CDR3 covers 13 residues. Trimming pared 4 bases from V and 6 bases from J, leaving 13 bases between. CDR3 loop: CASSCGGGGEQYF. The CDR3 bases are TGTGCCAGCAGCTGCGGGGGAGGGGGCGAGCAGTACTTC.

This chain connects TRBV15 to TRBJ2-7; the match to TRBD2 covers 8 bases. Trimming removed 4 bases from V and 2 bases from J; junction bases left unmatched: 7. The germline gives CDR1 LNHNV, CDR2 YYDKDF (reference sequence). This CDR3 is 15 amino acids long. CDR3 amino acids: CATSTTTSATYEQYF. For the CDR3, the DNA is TGTGCCACCAGCACAACGACTAGCGCCACCTACGAGCAGTACTTC. The variable domain in full, completed from reference TRBV15 and TRBJ2-7, reads DAMVIQNPRYQVTQFGKPVTLSCSQTLNHNVMYWYQQKSSQAPKLLFHYYDKDFNNEADTPDNFQSRRPNTSFCFLDIRSPGLGDTAMYLCATSTTTSATYEQYFGPGTRLTVT.

This chain links TRBV24-1 with TRBJ2-5, with TRBD2 identical over 11 bases. The J segment lost 4 bases and the V segment lost 4 bases, leaving 13 bases of the junction unmatched. CDR1 KGHDR and CDR2 SFDVKD come from the germline V gene. The CDR3 covers 18 residues. CDR3 residues: CATSEVGLAGGRLETQYF. Written as DNA, the CDR3 is TGTGCCACCAGTGAAGTTGGACTAGCGGGCGGGCGATTAGAGACCCAGTACTTC.

Notes on this clonotype: A read error may account for a junction end that differs from germline. V and J are TRBV7-3 and TRBJ2-3; TRBD2 matches at 9 bases. CDR1 SGHTA and CDR2 FQGTGA come from the germline V gene. This CDR3 has 14 residues. The CDR3 here is CASSLTKRGDNNDF. In DNA, the CDR3 is TGTGCCAGCAGCTTAACGAAGCGGGGGGACAACAATGATTTT.

The V gene is TRBV12-3 or TRBV12-4, the J gene TRBJ2-3; D not certain. The CDR3 is 12 residues long. V was clipped by 6 bases and J by 6 bases, with 10 bases between them. CDR3 region: CASSLKTDTQYF. In DNA form, the CDR3 reads TGTGCCAGCAGCCTGAAGACCGATACGCAGTATTTT.

This rearrangement joins TRBV9 to TRBJ1-3; a possible D gene is TRBD1 (5 bases). This CDR3 has 16 amino acids. Germline V gives CDR1 SGDLS, CDR2 YYNGEE. The V gene lost 3 bases and the J gene lost 9 bases, with 22 bases spanning the gap. CDR3 sequence: CASSGPLRGGVGTIYF. DNA of the CDR3: TGTGCCAGCAGCGGCCCCCTGAGGGGTGGTGTAGGCACCATATATTTT.